This T cell receptor (beta chain) was captured by sequencing in a study of cytomegalovirus exposure and HLA in healthy donors. Concerning this clone itself: The antigen is unknown.

General study findings and limits: Analyses of presence and absence presupposed an approximately uniform sequencing depth across donors. The Asian-associated ancestry cluster reportedly had fewer N-insertions than the 666-donor mean in a later analysis. In a later analysis, most CMV-associated TCR beta chains appeared HLA-restricted. Earlier results showed most TCR beta V segments being productive about 90% or about 30% of the time.

PCR was performed using 60 Vbeta and 13 Jbeta primers. The table came from immunoSEQ multiplex PCR; TCRdb's copy has only in-frame clones and leaves some out. The sample records under 200,000 clones, roughly four fifths being singletons. The germline V gene encodes CDR1 KGHSH and CDR2 LQKENI. This CDR3 has 14 residues. The V and J ends lost 6 bases and 5 bases respectively, with 14 bases between them. The chain carries TRBV18 and TRBJ2-1; D is perhaps TRBD2 (6 bases). The clonotype was recovered from a female donor in good health and CMV-seronegative. The material sequenced was PBMCs. The CDR3 spells CASSAGMVNNEQFF. DNA for the CDR3: TGTGCCAGCTCCGCGGGGATGGTCAACAATGAGCAGTTCTTC.